This T cell receptor beta chain was identified in a study of blood T cells in healthy people across ages (dated by TCRdb to the mid-2010s). Background for the entire study: In model experiments, template switching captured roughly one uniquely barcoded TCR beta cDNA molecule for every two T cells. The donors were split into four age groups: young (average around 17 years), middle-aged (39), aged (about 56) and long-lived (roughly 86). For two donors (one aged 18 to 29 and one aged 80 or older), the study analyzed two additional independent replicas of 1 million unique cDNA reads from the same blood draw. Using deep sequencing normalized with unique cDNA molecular identifiers, the study measured how TCR beta repertoire diversity changes with age. To avoid experimental bias, donors of different ages were distributed randomly across sequencing lanes. On the study overall, not on this receptor specifically: The long-lived group showed more naive CD4+ T cells, fewer expanded clones and increased TCR diversity than the aged group, suggesting age selection. Total diversity estimates from one million sequenced T cells were considered lower bounds and underestimates. Because the CMV infection status of the donors was unknown, age-related changes in expanded clonotypes may potentially have been confounded. The percentage of naive T cells measured by flow cytometry correlated strongly with observed TCR beta diversity. As age increased, observed TCR beta diversity per million T cells dropped in a roughly linear way, and a significant reduction was already evident by age roughly 40. Because profiling used bulk unsorted PBMCs, naive and antigen-experienced compartments could not be compared conclusively.

With respect to this clonotype: What antigen it recognizes has not been identified. Per-base qualities were not stored, and no clone one base away is much larger.

Donors were under 40 systemically healthy Caucasian individuals from Russia aged roughly 6 to 95 years. Approximately 9.3 milliliters of peripheral blood were collected from each donor into EDTA-treated Vacutainer tubes. Ficoll-Paque density-gradient centrifugation was used to isolate PBMCs, with at least 6.5 million obtained per sample. Trizol reagent was used to extract total RNA from PBMCs, with at least 5 micrograms per sample. The percentages of naive CD45RAhigh/CD27high T cells were determined by flow cytometry on a PBMC aliquot from every donor. Trimming removed 6 bases from V and 6 bases from J; the gene matches leave 10 bases unexplained. The CDR3 goes from the cysteine to the phenylalanine over 14 residues. The DNA shown is the 42-base CDR3, in frame from base 1. CDR1 and CDR2, per the germline V gene, are SGHDN and FVKESK. Library preparation was by 5' RACE. This sample was sequenced with an Illumina HiSeq 2500. A second about 6 to 11 cycle PCR used a sample-barcoded 5' primer and a J-beta primer mix. A unique molecular identifier was introduced onto each TCR beta cDNA molecule by a template-switch 5' adaptor carrying 12 random nucleotides. Each sample yielded at least 3 million CDR3-containing paired-end reads. All of the RNA was converted into first-strand cDNA using the Mint cDNA synthesis kit, with a TRBC-specific oligonucleotide serving as the primer. All cDNA was treated with uracil-DNA glycosylase and then went through a first 18-cycle PCR with the universal primers M1SS and BC2_uni_R. The paper's processing steps were these. Each sample was normalized by randomly selecting 1 million high-quality reads, each carrying a distinct molecular identifier. Reads with shared molecular identifiers were discarded instead of being binned into consensus sequences. MiTCR, set to a Q25 quality threshold and the strictest error-elimination algorithm, was used for CDR3 identification, clonotype clustering and error correction. A nonparametric unseen species model using Euler transformation provided a lower-bound estimate of total TCR beta diversity. TCRdb's own reprocessing of the public reads used fastp at Q25 and MiXCR and kept productive beta chains. All rows with the same CDR3 protein become a single entry with the most common DNA and genes. These V and J calls derive from TCRdb rather than the authors' analysis. The sample yields about 1.4 million distinct CDR3 sequences; 55% to 75% were counted once. The ten largest clones capture 5.5% to 8% of the sample.

The specimen was blood. The V and J genes are TRBV14 and TRBJ2-7, and TRBD2 matches 8 of the central bases. This receptor was identified in a man aged 18 to 29 in good health. The nucleotide sequence is given as TGTGCCAGCAGGCGAGACGGCGGGAGGAGCGAGCAGTACTTC. This sequence encodes CASRRDGGRSEQYF.